This paragraph covers one T cell receptor (beta chain) sequence. Which antigen it targets is not known. No quality values exist for individual bases; no much larger clone is one base distant. TCRbeta CDR3 regions were amplified from genomic DNA by means of the immunoSEQ Assay, a bias-controlled multiplex PCR. The paper's processing steps were these. The number of nucleated cells in each sample was estimated by amplification of reference gene primers within the assay. To quantify the absolute abundance of each unique TCRbeta CDR3 rearrangement, sequence reads were collapsed and filtered. For each sample, productive Simpson clonality was calculated by taking the square root of Simpson's diversity index across productive rearrangements. Imported from immuneACCESS, the table was reduced by TCRdb to in-frame sequences with V and J called. These copies leave out some clones; in studies compared against another copy, an unresolved V gene accounts for under half, and the cause of the remainder is not known. V and J calls and clone size follow that table, whereas D and trimming were derived from the DNA. The sample records fewer than 250,000 clones, roughly four fifths of which are singletons. The ten largest clones take up about 2.5% of the sample.

The data were taken from a study of blood T cell repertoires in COVID-19 (TCRdb year 2020). Context from the whole study: The collaborator samples originated in the United States, Italy and Spain and spanned the acute and convalescent phases of COVID-19. The prospective study material was composed of cDNA or gDNA derived from T cells, B-cell-depleted T cells, or PBMCs. Deeply sampled blood TCRbeta repertoires from subjects exposed to, actively infected with, or recovered from COVID-19 were included in the dataset. The repertoires were released in a freely available public database intended as a resource for research on the immune response to SARS-CoV-2. The samples were drawn from the first 160 participants of the ongoing ImmuneRACE study and from 1,254 subjects provided by 6 global collaborators. Nearly every sample came with metadata listing a de-identified subject ID, COVID-19 status, age in years and sex. Where HLA class I and class II types were available, the types were taken from metadata supplied by the sample provider, not from assay-based typing.

The collaborating institutions used their own protocols to collect whole blood in K2EDTA tubes. For TCRbeta analysis, collaborator samples were shipped as frozen whole blood, as isolated PBMCs, or as DNA extracted from either sample type. The CDR3 numbers 12 residues from cysteine through phenylalanine. Left in the record is the CDR3 DNA by itself, 36 bases read in frame from the first base. V has 6 bases trimmed and J has 8 bases trimmed; junction bases matching no gene number 5. In the germline V gene, CDR1 corresponds to SGHTS and CDR2 to YDEGEE. Overall study outcomes, separate from this receptor: How much clinical and demographic metadata was included differed by source and by participant, and the metadata was provided uncurated.

The clonotype originates from a woman in her thirties or forties with active or convalescent COVID-19. This chain joins TRBV5-8 to TRBJ1-5, with TRBD1 matching 7 junction bases. The sample consisted of peripheral blood. The DNA sequence is as follows: TGTGCCAGCACTTTGGGACAGAAGCCCCAGCATTTT. This is translated as CASTLGQKPQHF.